The 30 T cell receptor beta chains given below trace back to one sample, sequenced in a study of Ad26.COV2.S vaccination and SARS-CoV-2 variants. Repertoires were generated with immunoSEQ multiplex PCR, while TCRdb's copy carries only in-frame clones and drops some. The table includes 300,000 to 450,000 clones, around 90% detected once. The sample here was peripheral blood, taken after recovery from COVID-19. The receptor set was obtained from a human donor who had recovered from COVID-19.

J is TRBJ1-1 and V is TRBV6-5, with D perhaps matching TRBD1 (5 bases). The CDR3 has 13 residues. The germline CDR1 and CDR2 sequences are MNHEY and SVGAGI. The V end lost 2 bases, the J end lost 7 bases, and 11 bases lay between the germline ends. The CDR3 nucleotides are TGTGCCAGCAGTTACCGAGGGGAGGTTGAAGCTTTCTTT. Its translation: CASSYRGEVEAFF.

The chain joins TRBV13 to TRBJ1-2; 8 positions agree with TRBD1. Losses at the gene ends were 6 bases for V and 7 bases for J; bases not matched to a gene: 7. The CDR3 runs 13 residues. Per germline, CDR1 PRHDT and CDR2 FYEKMQ (reference sequence). CDR3 sequence: CASSEDRVGGYTF. The CDR3, as DNA: TGTGCCAGCAGTGAGGACAGGGTGGGTGGCTACACCTTC.

The chain recombines TRBV24-1 with TRBJ1-1, with unresolved D. V lost 8 bases and J 3 bases, leaving 15 bases between the germline ends. Per the germline V gene, CDR1 is KGHDR and CDR2 is SFDVKD. The CDR3 runs 14 residues. This CDR3 reads CATISSPPDTEAFF. CDR3 in DNA: TGTGCCACCATCTCCTCCCCCCCGGACACTGAAGCTTTCTTT.

The table lists this clone with a count of one. The chain recombines TRBV6-1 with TRBJ2-3, with TRBD2 matching 8 bases. Losses at the gene ends were 1 base for V and 6 bases for J; bases not matched to a gene: 3. Germline lookup yields CDR1 MNHNS and CDR2 SASEGT. The CDR3 contains 14 residues. The CDR3 nucleotides are TGTGCCAGCAGTGAAGTTAGCGGGGCGGATACGCAGTATTTT. Amino acid sequence: CASSEVSGADTQYF.

The chain recombines TRBV5-6 with TRBJ2-7; D perhaps matches TRBD1 (5 bases). CDR1 SGHDT and CDR2 YYEEEE come from the germline V gene. This CDR3 contains 13 residues. V was cut by 3 bases and J by 4 bases, with 11 bases left in between. The CDR3 nucleotides read TGTGCCAGCAGCTCTAGGGGTCCGTACGAGCAGTACTTC. It codes for CASSSRGPYEQYF.

CDR3 sequence reads: CASSLDMGQANYGYTF. The DNA for the CDR3 is TGTGCCAGCAGCTTAGATATGGGACAGGCTAACTATGGCTACACCTTC. This chain uses TRBV7-9 with TRBJ1-2; 8 nucleotides align to TRBD1. The CDR3 contains 16 residues. Per the germline V gene, CDR1 is SEHNR and CDR2 is FQNEAQ (reference sequence). V lost 1 base and J lost 0; bases outside the gene matches: 4.

This clone was found once. The CDR3 here is CASSARSGNNSPLHF. The CDR3 nucleotides are TGTGCCAGCAGCGCCCGATCCGGGAATAATTCACCCCTCCACTTT. J is TRBJ1-6 and V is TRBV9, with D unresolved. Germline V gives CDR1 SGDLS, CDR2 YYNGEE. V was shortened by 3 bases and J by 5 bases, with 12 bases between the two germline ends. This CDR3 comprises 15 residues.

This rearrangement joins TRBV2 to TRBJ2-5; the D is unclear. Trimming took 7 bases from V and 5 from J, leaving 11 bases between them. This CDR3 has 12 residues. Germline CDR1 reads SNHLY; CDR2 reads FYNNEI. DNA for the CDR3: TGTGCCAGCAACAAGCGACGGGAGACCCAGTACTTC. This codes for CASNKRRETQYF.

This chain uses TRBV5-5 with TRBJ1-4; D is unresolved. This CDR3 has 14 residues. Germline assignment: CDR1 SGHKS and CDR2 YYEKEE (reference sequence). Trimming took 0 bases from V and 5 from J, leaving 8 bases between them. CDR3 loop: CASSLAPLNEKLFF. CDR3 DNA sequence: TGTGCCAGCAGCTTGGCTCCGTTGAATGAAAAACTGTTTTTT.

This chain joins TRBV4-1 and TRBJ2-7; perhaps TRBD1 as D (5 bases). V lost 1 base and J lost 2, with 12 bases in between. Germline CDR1 is MGHRA and CDR2 is YSYEKL. The CDR3 is 15 residues long. CDR3 bases: TGCGCCAGCAGCCAAGCTCACAGGCCAGCCTACGAGCAGTACTTC. It translates to CASSQAHRPAYEQYF.

The CDR3 DNA reads as TGTGCCAGCAGTTTTGCTAGACAGGAAGAGGATCAGCCCCAGCATTTT. Its translation is CASSFARQEEDQPQHF. V gene TRBV28 combines with J gene TRBJ1-5, with a tentative D call TRBD1 (6 bases). The germline CDR1 and CDR2 sequences are MDHEN and SYDVKM. Trimming pared 3 bases from V and 5 bases from J, leaving 17 bases between. The CDR3 is 16 amino acids. The whole variable domain, remainder taken from reference TRBV28 and TRBJ1-5, is DVKVTQSSRYLVKRTGEKVFLECVQDMDHENMFWYRQDPGLGLRLIYFSYDVKMKEKGDIPEGYSVSREKKERFSLILESASTNQTSMYLCASSFARQEEDQPQHFGDGTRLSIL.

This clone appeared once. V gene TRBV5-4 combines with J gene TRBJ1-2; no firm D call. The CDR3 contains 13 residues. Germline-derived CDR1 and CDR2 are SGHNT and YYREEE (reference sequence). The V gene lost 6 bases and the J gene lost 4 bases, with 13 bases spanning the gap. The CDR3 sequence: CASNNDGSYGYTF. CDR3 nucleotide sequence: TGTGCCAGCAATAACGACGGATCCTATGGCTACACCTTC.

The rearrangement links TRBV7-9 to TRBJ2-5; a weak D match, TRBD1 (5 bases). The germline CDR1 and CDR2 sequences are SEHNR and FQNEAQ (reference sequence). Trimming stripped 3 bases from V and 5 bases from J, with 10 bases between. The CDR3 has 13 residues. CDR3 sequence (DNA): TGTGCCAGCAGCTTGGACAATCGGGAGACCCAGTACTTC. Translated, it gives CASSLDNRETQYF.

A few counts support this clone. This sample also contains other DNA sequences that code for the same CDR3. This chain uses TRBV7-9 with TRBJ1-2; D gene unclear. Trimming took 4 bases from V and 2 from J, leaving 2 bases between them. The CDR3 has 11 amino acids. Germline V gene data show CDR1 as SEHNR and CDR2 as FQNEAQ (reference sequence). The CDR3 sequence: CASSYNYGYTF. CDR3 bases: TGTGCCAGCAGCTACAACTATGGCTACACCTTC.

This rearrangement joins TRBV7-7 to TRBJ1-4; possible D gene TRBD1, 5 bases. CDR1 is SSHAT, CDR2 FNYEAQ, per germline (reference sequence). CDR3 size: 15 residues. The germline V and J ends were trimmed by 5 bases and 3 bases, with 13 bases remaining between them. DNA for the CDR3: TGTGCCAGCAGCCTCGGCCAGGGTCCTAATGAAAAACTGTTTTTT. Translating it yields CASSLGQGPNEKLFF. Supplemented by reference TRBV7-7 and TRBJ1-4, the full variable domain reads GAGVSQSPRYKVTKRGQDVTLRCDPISSHATLYWYQQALGQGPEFLTYFNYEAQPDKSGLPSDRFSAERPEGSISTLTIQRTEQRDSAMYRCASSLGQGPNEKLFFGSGTQLSVL.

The V gene is TRBV9, the J gene TRBJ2-7, with D maybe TRBD2 (6 bases). The germline gives CDR1 SGDLS, CDR2 YYNGEE. V shed 4 bases and J shed 1 base, with 15 bases lying between them. This CDR3 region has 15 residues. CDR3 protein: CASSPLGGPSYEQYF. For the CDR3, the DNA is TGTGCCAGCAGCCCTCTGGGGGGTCCATCCTACGAGCAGTACTTC.

The rearrangement uses TRBV6-2 or TRBV6-3 and TRBJ1-6; no clear D gene. The CDR3 is made up of 15 amino acids. Germline V gene sequence: CDR1 MNHEY, CDR2 SVGEGT. V was clipped by 2 bases and J by 7 bases, with 12 bases between them. CDR3 in amino acids: CASSYLTRANSPLHF. The CDR3 DNA is TGTGCCAGCAGTTACCTGACGAGGGCCAATTCACCCCTCCACTTT.

The V gene is TRBV9, the J gene TRBJ1-2; D is unclear. The CDR3 covers 18 residues. With 0 bases removed from V and 4 bases from J, the gap between germline ends came to 22 bases. The germline V gene encodes CDR1 SGDLS and CDR2 YYNGEE. The DNA for the CDR3 is TGTGCCAGCAGCGTAGAAATCGGGGTGTCAGTGTGGGCCTATGGCTACACCTTC. This sequence encodes CASSVEIGVSVWAYGYTF. Filled out from reference TRBV9 and TRBJ1-2, the complete variable domain reads DSGVTQTPKHLITATGQRVTLRCSPRSGDLSVYWYQQSLDQGLQFLIQYYNGEERAKGNILERFSAQQFPDLHSELNLSSLELGDSALYFCASSVEIGVSVWAYGYTFGSGTRLTVV.

The chain has TRBV7-9 and TRBJ2-7; tentatively, D is TRBD2 (6 bases). V was shortened by 6 bases and J by 5 bases, with 14 bases between the two germline ends. The CDR3 has 13 residues. Germline V CDR1 and CDR2: SEHNR, FQNEAQ (reference sequence). The CDR3 sequence is CASRAGGSDEQYF. In DNA form, the CDR3 reads TGTGCCAGCAGAGCAGGAGGGAGCGACGAGCAGTACTTC.

V usage is TRBV3-1 (or the pseudogene TRBV3-2) and J usage is TRBJ2-6; D unresolved. CDR1 is LGHDT and CDR2 is YNNKEL in the germline V gene (reference sequence). The CDR3 runs 15 residues. V lost 1 base and J 0 bases, leaving 4 bases between the germline ends. CDR3 sequence reads: CASSQGNSGANVLTF. The CDR3 nucleotides are TGTGCCAGCAGCCAAGGTAACTCTGGGGCCAACGTCCTGACTTTC.

This chain uses TRBV4-1 with TRBJ2-3; possible D gene TRBD1, 5 bases. CDR1 MGHRA and CDR2 YSYEKL come from the germline V gene. CDR3 size: 15 residues. Trimming took 0 bases from V and 5 from J, leaving 12 bases between them. The CDR3 DNA sequence: TGCGCCAGCAGCCAAGAGCAGGGTCTGAGAGATACGCAGTATTTT. Protein: CASSQEQGLRDTQYF.

The J gene is TRBJ1-1, the V gene TRBV10-3, with D maybe TRBD1 (5 bases). V shed 10 bases and J shed 3 bases, with 12 bases lying between them. The CDR3 runs 12 residues. The V gene's germline CDR1 is ENHRY and CDR2 SYGVKD. The CDR3 DNA reads TGTGCCACTAGGCCGGGGGACACTGAAGCTTTCTTT. This encodes CATRPGDTEAFF.

This clone was detected only once. The chain employs TRBV6-2 or TRBV6-3 and TRBJ2-5; D is perhaps TRBD1 (6 bases). Germline-derived CDR1 and CDR2 are MNHEY and SVGEGT. Between the trimmed V and J ends, which lost 4 bases and 8 bases, there was a span of 23 bases. This CDR3 contains 16 residues. DNA for the CDR3: TGTGCCAGCAGTTTTCTGACAGGCGTCTCCAAGAGAACCCAGTACTTC. It translates to CASSFLTGVSKRTQYF.

The genes are TRBV2 and TRBJ1-2; TRBD1 aligns across 9 bases. In germline, CDR1 is SNHLY, CDR2 FYNNEI. This CDR3 region has 14 residues. V was pared by 6 bases and J by 4 bases, with 6 bases of the junction left unmatched. This chain's CDR3 is CASRGTGSFYGYTF. The CDR3 DNA sequence: TGTGCCAGCAGGGGGACAGGGAGTTTCTATGGCTACACCTTC.

V and J are TRBV18 and TRBJ2-6, with D possibly TRBD1 on 6 matching bases. CDR3 length equals 15 residues. Germline CDR1 KGHSH, CDR2 LQKENI. Trimming left V 4 bases short and J 4 bases short, with 11 bases between. The DNA of the CDR3 is TGTGCCAGCTCACTAGGGGGTTCCGGGGCCAACGTCCTGACTTTC. It translates to CASSLGGSGANVLTF.

The chain recombines TRBV28 with TRBJ1-1; D gene ambiguous. The CDR3 is 12 residues long. Trimming took 9 bases from V and 2 from J, leaving 10 bases between them. Germline V CDR1 and CDR2: MDHEN, SYDVKM. Here the CDR3 DNA reads TGTGCCAGTATGCTCGGAAACACTGAAGCTTTCTTT. It encodes CASMLGNTEAFF.

With respect to this clone: At the DNA level, this CDR3 is encoded by other sequences in the same sample as well. The chain links TRBV7-2 to TRBJ2-7; 10 positions match TRBD2. V was pared by 1 base and J by 3 bases, with 0 bases of the junction left unmatched. Per the germline V gene, CDR1 is SGHTA and CDR2 is FQGNSA. The CDR3 loop spans 14 amino acids. The CDR3 loop is CASSLGLAGYEQYF. CDR3 nucleotide sequence: TGTGCCAGCAGCTTAGGACTAGCGGGCTACGAGCAGTACTTC. Full variable domain (missing parts from reference TRBV7-2 and TRBJ2-7): GAGVSQSPSNKVTEKGKDVELRCDPISGHTALYWYRQSLGQGLEFLIYFQGNSAPDKSGLPSDRFSAERTGGSVSTLTIQRTQQEDSAVYLCASSLGLAGYEQYFGPGTRLTVT.

The rearrangement links TRBV2 to TRBJ1-6, with 7 positions matching TRBD1. Germline V gene lookup returns CDR1 SNHLY and CDR2 FYNNEI. Trimming removed 0 bases from V and 14 bases from J; junction bases left unmatched: 10. The CDR3 is 15 amino acids. The CDR3 sequence: CASSEAGAGGFTLHF. The CDR3 DNA is TGTGCCAGCAGTGAAGCTGGAGCAGGGGGTTTCACCCTCCACTTT.

The chain is built from TRBV29-1 and TRBJ2-7; a weak D match, TRBD1 (6 bases). The CDR3 consists of 14 residues. Germline V lookup: CDR1 SQVTM, CDR2 ANQGSEA. Trimming cost V 4 bases and J 4 bases, with 17 bases left between them. In DNA form, the CDR3 reads TGCAGCGTTGCTACCTTGGGACACCTATACGAGCAGTACTTC. Its translation is CSVATLGHLYEQYF.

The chain couples TRBV27 to TRBJ1-2; D gene ambiguous. The CDR3 consists of 13 residues. From germline, CDR1 is MNHEY and CDR2 SMNVEV (reference sequence). With 3 bases removed from V and 4 bases from J, the gap between germline ends came to 9 bases. CDR3 DNA sequence: TGTGCCAGCAGTTTGGGAACCGCCTATGGCTACACCTTC. Its protein is CASSLGTAYGYTF.